This record looks at one TCR beta chain sequence and its context. Its target is unknown. One entry per CDR3 protein, called by TCRdb with MiXCR from the PCR reads. Of 490,000 or so distinct CDR3 sequences detected, 20% to 25% appear once; the ten largest clones hold roughly 0.81%. The data belong to a study of molecular identifiers for immune sequencing clone quantification. Findings and limits, study-wide: Spiked-in Jurkat TCR RNA corresponding to one cell was reported as detectable against more than 950,000 naive cells.

The germline gives CDR1 LNHDA, CDR2 SQIVND (reference sequence). The CDR3 has 13 residues. Trimming took 5 bases from V and 6 from J, leaving 8 bases between them. The chain uses TRBV19 and TRBJ1-6, with D unresolved. Material for sequencing was naive CD8+ T cells from blood, with Jurkat cell RNA spiked in. Subset defined: FACS-sorted CD8+CD4-CCR7+CD45RA+ naive T cells. This receptor was identified in a human donor in good health. Some libraries in this study had Jurkat cell RNA spiked in. CDR3 amino acids: CASSGSPNSPLHF. In DNA, the CDR3 is TGTGCCAGTAGTGGGTCGCCTAATTCACCCCTCCACTTT. Combining the CDR3 with reference TRBV19 and TRBJ1-6 gives the whole variable domain DGGITQSPKYLFRKEGQNVTLSCEQNLNHDAMYWYRQDPGQGLRLIYYSQIVNDFQKGDIAEGYSVSREKKESFPLTVTSAQKNPTAFYLCASSGSPNSPLHFGNGTRLTVT.